This paragraph covers one T cell receptor beta chain sequence. The sample comes from a study of blood T cell repertoires in COVID-19. Only in-frame clones appear in the TCRdb table, and some are missing; sequencing was by immunoSEQ multiplex PCR. The repertoire holds fewer than 150,000 clones, with roughly four fifths as singletons. With 1 base removed from V and 5 bases from J, the gap between germline ends came to 9 bases. CDR1 is LNHDA and CDR2 is SQIVND in the germline V gene (reference sequence). This CDR3 is built from 15 residues. The chain combines TRBV19 with TRBJ1-6, with D tentatively TRBD1 (5 bases). This receptor was taken from a human donor in a cohort sampled during active COVID-19. The sample consisted of peripheral blood. CDR3 sequence reads: CASSIGGRDNSPLHF. The CDR3 DNA is TGTGCCAGTAGTATAGGGGGCAGAGATAATTCACCCCTCCACTTT. Variable domain in full (rest from reference TRBV19 and TRBJ1-6): DGGITQSPKYLFRKEGQNVTLSCEQNLNHDAMYWYRQDPGQGLRLIYYSQIVNDFQKGDIAEGYSVSREKKESFPLTVTSAQKNPTAFYLCASSIGGRDNSPLHFGNGTRLTVT.